These T cell receptor beta chains were read from a single sample in a study of blood T cell repertoires in COVID-19. Produced via immunoSEQ multiplex PCR; TCRdb's table is partial and in-frame only. The sample records some 130,000 clones, approximately 90% being singletons. The sample consisted of peripheral blood. The receptor source for this set is a man in his forties or fifties with acute or convalescent COVID-19. Both conserved end residues are part of each CDR3. The order of the fields is V gene, CDR3 length, CDR3 protein.

>TRBV18|17
CASSQGRETGFSYGYTF
>TRBV2|12
CASERDTGELFF
>TRBV30|16
CAWSVLMTSGRETQYF
>TRBV6-6|18
CASSQTRQGGVSNQPQHF
>TRBV3-1/TRBV3-2|18
CASSLDRAPVFYNSPLHF
>TRBV10-1|14
CASRKAGTTDTQYF
>TRBV3-1/TRBV3-2|14
CASSQLTGDNEQFF
>TRBV18|13
CASSSTGAYEQYF
>TRBV10-3|14
CAISEDRNTGELFF
>TRBV10-2|13
CASSVVAGQPQHF
>TRBV19|13
CASTRGGNEKLFF
>TRBV12-3/TRBV12-4|12
CASSRTDSEQYF
>TRBV3-1/TRBV3-2|17
CASSQRWGGLSTDTQYF
>TRBV3-1/TRBV3-2|12
CASSQGEGPAFF
>TRBV12-5|13
CASGLQGGTEAFF
>TRBV19|13
CASSLDRPYGYTF
>TRBV12-3/TRBV12-4|13
CASSRFRGPEAFF
>TRBV9|16
CASSSGRVISGNTIYF
>TRBV3-1/TRBV3-2|15
CASMERLSSGNTIYF
>TRBV18|14
CASSPSKGADTQYF
>TRBV5-4|16
CASGNPTGGAYNEQFF
>TRBV5-1|15
CASSFLPQGDTEAFF
>TRBV7-8|14
CASSLGQRNYGYTF
>TRBV14|13
CASRGAVTYEQYF
>TRBV18|13
CASSPSQMDGYTF
>TRBV28|14
CASSSIDSRLEQYF
>TRBV18|14
CASSPPTGPYGYTF
>TRBV2|14
CASSEQPRGYGYTF
>TRBV7-2|13
CASSRGGEETQYF
>TRBV27|13
CASSYRAGTEAFF
>TRBV28|13
CASSLHLNTEAFF
>TRBV28|14
CASSSGQLNYGYTF
>TRBV11-2|16
CASSTTLAGGTGELFF
>TRBV2|11
CASSRDSPLHF
>TRBV5-1|15
CASSLALAGGETQYF
>TRBV3-1/TRBV3-2|14
CASSPMALDYGYTF
>TRBV5-6|16
CASSLVGREGKGEQFF
>TRBV11-2|15
CASKITGTEDYEQYF
>TRBV27|15
CASSLAGIRNSPLHF
>TRBV5-1|14
CASSSGTGSGEQYF
>TRBV27|14
CASSSWQGRNEQFF
>TRBV7-3|13
CASSLRGQGEAFF
>TRBV11-2|14
CASSTDRGSLEQYF
>TRBV28|12
CASSFYTDTQYF
>TRBV27|16
CASRSSPSRGNQPQHF